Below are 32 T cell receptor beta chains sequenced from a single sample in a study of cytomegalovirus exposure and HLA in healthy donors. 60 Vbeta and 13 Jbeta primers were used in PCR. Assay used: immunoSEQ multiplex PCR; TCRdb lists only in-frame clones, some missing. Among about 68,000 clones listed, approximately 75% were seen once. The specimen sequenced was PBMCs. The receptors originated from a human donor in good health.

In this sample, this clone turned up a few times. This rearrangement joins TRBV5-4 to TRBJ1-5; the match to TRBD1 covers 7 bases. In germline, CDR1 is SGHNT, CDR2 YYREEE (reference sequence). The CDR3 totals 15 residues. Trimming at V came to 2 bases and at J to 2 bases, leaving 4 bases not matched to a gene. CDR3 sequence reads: CASSFGTEGNQPQHF. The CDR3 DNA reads TGTGCCAGCAGCTTTGGGACAGAGGGCAATCAGCCCCAGCATTTT.

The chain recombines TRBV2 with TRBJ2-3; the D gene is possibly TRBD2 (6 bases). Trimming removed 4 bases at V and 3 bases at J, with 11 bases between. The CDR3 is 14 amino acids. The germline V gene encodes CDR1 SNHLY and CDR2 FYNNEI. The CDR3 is CASSVNGGTDTQYF. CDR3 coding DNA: TGTGCCAGCAGTGTTAATGGGGGGACAGATACGCAGTATTTT.

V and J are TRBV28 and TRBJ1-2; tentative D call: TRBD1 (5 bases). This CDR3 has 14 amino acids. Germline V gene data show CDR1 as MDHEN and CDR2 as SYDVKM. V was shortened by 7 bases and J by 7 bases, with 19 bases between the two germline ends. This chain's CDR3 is CASTLRAGEGGYTF. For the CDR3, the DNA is TGTGCCAGCACCCTACGGGCGGGGGAAGGTGGCTACACCTTC.

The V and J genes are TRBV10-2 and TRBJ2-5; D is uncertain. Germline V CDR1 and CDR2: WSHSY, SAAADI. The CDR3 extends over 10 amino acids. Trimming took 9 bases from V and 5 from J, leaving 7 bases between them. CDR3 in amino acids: CARDFETQYF. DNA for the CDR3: TGCGCCAGAGACTTTGAGACCCAGTACTTC.

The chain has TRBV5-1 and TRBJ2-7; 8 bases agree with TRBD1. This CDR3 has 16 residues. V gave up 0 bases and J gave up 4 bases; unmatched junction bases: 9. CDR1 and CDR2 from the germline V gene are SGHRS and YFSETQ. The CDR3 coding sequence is TGCGCCAGCAGCTTGGGTAGTGCAGGGGGCCGATACGAGCAGTACTTC. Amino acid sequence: CASSLGSAGGRYEQYF.

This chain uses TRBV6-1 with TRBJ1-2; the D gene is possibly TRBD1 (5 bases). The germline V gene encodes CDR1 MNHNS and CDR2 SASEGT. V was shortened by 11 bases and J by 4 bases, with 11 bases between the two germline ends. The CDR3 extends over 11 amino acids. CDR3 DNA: TGTGCCGCAAGGGGTAGCTATGGCTACACCTTC. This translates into CAARGSYGYTF.

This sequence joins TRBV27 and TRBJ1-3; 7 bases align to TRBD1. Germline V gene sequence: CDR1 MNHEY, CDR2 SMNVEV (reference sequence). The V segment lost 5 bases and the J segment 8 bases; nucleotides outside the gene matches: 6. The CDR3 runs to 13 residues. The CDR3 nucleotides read TGTGCCAGCAGTGTACAGGGGTCTCACACCATATATTTT. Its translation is CASSVQGSHTIYF.

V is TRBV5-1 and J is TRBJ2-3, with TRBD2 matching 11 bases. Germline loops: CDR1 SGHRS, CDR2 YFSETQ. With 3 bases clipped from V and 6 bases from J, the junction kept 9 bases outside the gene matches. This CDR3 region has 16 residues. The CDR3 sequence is CASSSGLAGGYDTQYF. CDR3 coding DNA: TGCGCCAGCAGCTCGGGGCTAGCGGGGGGATATGATACGCAGTATTTT.

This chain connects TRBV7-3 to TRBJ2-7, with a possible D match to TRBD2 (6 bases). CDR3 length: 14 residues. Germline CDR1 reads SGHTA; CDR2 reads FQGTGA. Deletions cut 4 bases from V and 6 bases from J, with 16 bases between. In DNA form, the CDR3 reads TGTGCCAGCAGCTCCCCCCAAAATAGCGGCGAGCAGTACTTC. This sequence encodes CASSSPQNSGEQYF.

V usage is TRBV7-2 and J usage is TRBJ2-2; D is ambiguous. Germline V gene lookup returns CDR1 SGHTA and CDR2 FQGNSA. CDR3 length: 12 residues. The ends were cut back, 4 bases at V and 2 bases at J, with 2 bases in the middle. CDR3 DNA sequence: TGTGCCAGCAGCTCAAACACCGGGGAGCTGTTTTTT. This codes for CASSSNTGELFF.

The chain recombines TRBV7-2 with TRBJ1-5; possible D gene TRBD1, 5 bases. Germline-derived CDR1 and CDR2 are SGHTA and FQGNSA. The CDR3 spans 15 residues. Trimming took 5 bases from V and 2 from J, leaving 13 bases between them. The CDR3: CASSPLGQRNQPQHF. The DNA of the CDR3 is TGTGCCAGCAGCCCCCTGGGGCAACGCAATCAGCCCCAGCATTTT.

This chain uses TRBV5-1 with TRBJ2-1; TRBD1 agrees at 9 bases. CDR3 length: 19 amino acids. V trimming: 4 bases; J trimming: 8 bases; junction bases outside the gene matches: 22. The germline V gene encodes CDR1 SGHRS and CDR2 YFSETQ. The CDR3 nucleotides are TGCGCCAGCAGCGCCGGGACAGGGTTGAGTAGAGGACAGAATTATGAGCAGTTCTTC. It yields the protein CASSAGTGLSRGQNYEQFF.

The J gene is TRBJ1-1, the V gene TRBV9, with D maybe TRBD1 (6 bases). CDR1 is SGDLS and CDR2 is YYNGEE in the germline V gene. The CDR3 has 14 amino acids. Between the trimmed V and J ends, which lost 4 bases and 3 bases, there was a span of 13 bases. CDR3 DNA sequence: TGTGCCAGCAGCAGGGGGGGCACGGACACTGAAGCTTTCTTT. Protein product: CASSRGGTDTEAFF.

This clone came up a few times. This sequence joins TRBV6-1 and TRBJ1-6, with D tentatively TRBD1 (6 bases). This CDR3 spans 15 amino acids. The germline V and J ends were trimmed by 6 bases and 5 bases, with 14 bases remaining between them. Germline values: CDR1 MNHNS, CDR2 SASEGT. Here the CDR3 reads CASRSSRGNNSPLHF. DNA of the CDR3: TGTGCCAGCAGATCATCCAGGGGAAATAATTCACCCCTCCACTTT.

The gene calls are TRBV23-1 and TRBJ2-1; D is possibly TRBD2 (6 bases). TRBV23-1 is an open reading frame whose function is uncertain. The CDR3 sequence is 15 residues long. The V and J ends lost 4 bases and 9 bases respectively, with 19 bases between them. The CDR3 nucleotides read TGCGCCAGCAGTCCCTGGGAGGACTCTAAGAGTGAGCAGTTCTTC. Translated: CASSPWEDSKSEQFF.

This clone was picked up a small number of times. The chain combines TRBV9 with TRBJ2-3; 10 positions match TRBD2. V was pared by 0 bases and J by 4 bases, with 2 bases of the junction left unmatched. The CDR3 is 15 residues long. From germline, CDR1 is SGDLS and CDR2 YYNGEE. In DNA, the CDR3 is TGTGCCAGCAGCGTAGGGACTAGCGGTCCAGATACGCAGTATTTT. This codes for CASSVGTSGPDTQYF.

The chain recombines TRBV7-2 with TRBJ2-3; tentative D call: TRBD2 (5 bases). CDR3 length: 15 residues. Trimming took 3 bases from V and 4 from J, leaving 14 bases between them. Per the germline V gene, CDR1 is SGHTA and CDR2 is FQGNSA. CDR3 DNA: TGTGCCAGCAGCTTTCTCTCTGGAGGCCCAGATACGCAGTATTTT. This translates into CASSFLSGGPDTQYF.

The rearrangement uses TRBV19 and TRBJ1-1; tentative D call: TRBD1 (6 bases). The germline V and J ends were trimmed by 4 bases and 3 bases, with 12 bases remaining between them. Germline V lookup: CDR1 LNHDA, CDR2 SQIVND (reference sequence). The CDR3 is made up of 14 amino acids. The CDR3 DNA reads TGTGCCAGTAGTAGTAAGGGGGAGTACACTGAAGCTTTCTTT. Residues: CASSSKGEYTEAFF.

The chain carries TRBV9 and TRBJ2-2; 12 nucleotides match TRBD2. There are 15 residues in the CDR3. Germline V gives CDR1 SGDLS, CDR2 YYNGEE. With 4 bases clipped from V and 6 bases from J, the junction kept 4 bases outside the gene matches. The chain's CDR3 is CASSLTSGGPGELFF. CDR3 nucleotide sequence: TGTGCCAGCAGCTTGACTAGCGGGGGACCCGGGGAGCTGTTTTTT.

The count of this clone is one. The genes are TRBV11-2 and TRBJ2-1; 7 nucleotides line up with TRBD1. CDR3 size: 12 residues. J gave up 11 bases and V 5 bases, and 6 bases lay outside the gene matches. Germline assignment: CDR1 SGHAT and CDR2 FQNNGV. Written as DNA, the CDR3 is TGTGCCAGCAGCCACTTACAGGGGAAGCAGTTCTTC. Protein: CASSHLQGKQFF.

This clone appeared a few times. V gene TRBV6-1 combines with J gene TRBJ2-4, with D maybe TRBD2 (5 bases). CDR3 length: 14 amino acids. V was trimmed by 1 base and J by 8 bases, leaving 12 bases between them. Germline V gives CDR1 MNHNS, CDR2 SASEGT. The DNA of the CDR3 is TGTGCCAGCAGTGAAGTGATAATCGGGGACATTCAGTACTTC. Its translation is CASSEVIIGDIQYF.

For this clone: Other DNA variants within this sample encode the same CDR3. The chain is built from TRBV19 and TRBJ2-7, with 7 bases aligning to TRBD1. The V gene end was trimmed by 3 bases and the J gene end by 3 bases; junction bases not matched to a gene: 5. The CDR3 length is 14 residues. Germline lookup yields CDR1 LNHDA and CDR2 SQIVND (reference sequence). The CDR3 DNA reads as TGTGCCAGTAGTATTGGAGCAGGGGGCTACGAGCAGTACTTC. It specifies CASSIGAGGYEQYF.

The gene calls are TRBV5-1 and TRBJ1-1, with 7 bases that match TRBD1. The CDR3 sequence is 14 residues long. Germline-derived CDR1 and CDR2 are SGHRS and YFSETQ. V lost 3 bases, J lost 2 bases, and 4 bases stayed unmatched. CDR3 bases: TGCGCCAGCAGCTCGGACAGGTCTAACACTGAAGCTTTCTTT. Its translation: CASSSDRSNTEAFF.

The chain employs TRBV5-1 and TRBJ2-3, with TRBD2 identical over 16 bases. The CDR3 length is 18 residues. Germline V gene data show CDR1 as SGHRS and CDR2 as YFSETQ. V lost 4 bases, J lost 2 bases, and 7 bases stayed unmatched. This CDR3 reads CASSQGLAGGKYTDTQYF. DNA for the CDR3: TGCGCCAGCAGCCAGGGACTAGCGGGGGGGAAATACACAGATACGCAGTATTTT.

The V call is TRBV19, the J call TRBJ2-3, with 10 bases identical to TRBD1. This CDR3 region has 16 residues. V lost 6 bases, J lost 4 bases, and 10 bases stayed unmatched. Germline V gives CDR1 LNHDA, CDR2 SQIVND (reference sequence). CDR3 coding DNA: TGTGCCAGTAGCCCCCTGGACAGGGGGGTCGCAGATACGCAGTATTTT. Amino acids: CASSPLDRGVADTQYF.

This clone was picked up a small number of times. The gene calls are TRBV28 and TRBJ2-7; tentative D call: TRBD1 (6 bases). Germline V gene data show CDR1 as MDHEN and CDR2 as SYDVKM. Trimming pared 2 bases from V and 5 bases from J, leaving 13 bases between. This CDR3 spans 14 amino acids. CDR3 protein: CASSLPGAVDEQYF. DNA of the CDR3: TGTGCCAGCAGTTTACCAGGGGCCGTCGACGAGCAGTACTTC.

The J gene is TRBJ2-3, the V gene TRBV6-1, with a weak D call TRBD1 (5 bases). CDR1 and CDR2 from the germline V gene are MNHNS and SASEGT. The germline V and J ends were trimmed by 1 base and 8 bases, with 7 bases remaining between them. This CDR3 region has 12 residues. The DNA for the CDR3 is TGTGCCAGCAGTGAAGGACAGTGTACGCAGTATTTT. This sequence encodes CASSEGQCTQYF.

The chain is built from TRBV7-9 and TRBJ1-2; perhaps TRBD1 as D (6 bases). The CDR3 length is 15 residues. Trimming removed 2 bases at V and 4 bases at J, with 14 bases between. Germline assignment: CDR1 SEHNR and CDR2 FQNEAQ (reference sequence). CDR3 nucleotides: TGTGCCAGCAGCTTAAGTAGCACAGGGATCTATGGCTACACCTTC. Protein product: CASSLSSTGIYGYTF.

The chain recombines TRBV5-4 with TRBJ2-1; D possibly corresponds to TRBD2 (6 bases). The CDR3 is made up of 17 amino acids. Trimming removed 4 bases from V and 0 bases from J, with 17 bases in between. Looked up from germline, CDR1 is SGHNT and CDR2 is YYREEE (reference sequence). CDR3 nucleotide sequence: TGTGCCAGCAGCCCTCCGGGACTTCTGAACTCCTACAATGAGCAGTTCTTC. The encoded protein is CASSPPGLLNSYNEQFF.

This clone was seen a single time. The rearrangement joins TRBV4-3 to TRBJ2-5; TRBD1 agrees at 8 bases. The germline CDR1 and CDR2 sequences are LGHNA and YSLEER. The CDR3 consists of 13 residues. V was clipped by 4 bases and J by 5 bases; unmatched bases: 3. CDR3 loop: CASSRDRGETQYF. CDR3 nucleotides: TGCGCCAGCAGCCGAGACAGGGGCGAGACCCAGTACTTC.

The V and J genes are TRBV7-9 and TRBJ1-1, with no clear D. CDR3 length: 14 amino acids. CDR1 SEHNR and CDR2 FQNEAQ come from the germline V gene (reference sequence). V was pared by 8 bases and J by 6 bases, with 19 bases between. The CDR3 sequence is CASGLTMVTAEAFF. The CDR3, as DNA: TGTGCCAGCGGCCTGACAATGGTGACCGCTGAAGCTTTCTTT.

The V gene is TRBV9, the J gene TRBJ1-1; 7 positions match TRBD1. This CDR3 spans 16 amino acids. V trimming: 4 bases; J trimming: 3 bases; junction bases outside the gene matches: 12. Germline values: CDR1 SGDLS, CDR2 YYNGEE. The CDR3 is CASSPHLEGAYTEAFF. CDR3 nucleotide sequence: TGTGCCAGCAGCCCCCACCTGGAGGGGGCTTACACTGAAGCTTTCTTT.